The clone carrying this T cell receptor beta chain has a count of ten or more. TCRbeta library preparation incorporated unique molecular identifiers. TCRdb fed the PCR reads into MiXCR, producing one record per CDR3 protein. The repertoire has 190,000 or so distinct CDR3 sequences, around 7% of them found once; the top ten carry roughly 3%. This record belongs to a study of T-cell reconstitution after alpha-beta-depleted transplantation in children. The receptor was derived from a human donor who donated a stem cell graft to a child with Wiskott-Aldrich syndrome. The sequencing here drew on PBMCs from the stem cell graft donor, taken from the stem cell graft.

CDR3: CASSCSKGYNEQFF. For the CDR3, the DNA is TGTGCCAGCAGTTGCAGCAAGGGGTACAATGAGCAGTTCTTC. The rearrangement joins TRBV28 to TRBJ2-1; perhaps TRBD1 as D (5 bases). Germline-derived CDR1 and CDR2 are MDHEN and SYDVKM. The CDR3 loop spans 14 amino acids. Trimming pared 4 bases from V and 4 bases from J, leaving 11 bases between.